This paragraph covers one T cell receptor beta chain sequence. This specimen comes from a study of blood T cell repertoires in COVID-19. Study summary: Spain, Italy and the United States supplied samples that represented acute and convalescent COVID-19. The cDNA or gDNA used as material had been derived from T cells, B-cell-depleted T cells, or PBMCs.

Per the original data handling: Nucleated cell counts were estimated from reference gene primer amplification. Profiling relied on immunoSEQ multiplex PCR, and the TCRdb table lists in-frame clones only, not all of them. V and J calls and clone size are as listed in that table; D and trimming were resolved from the DNA. This table has about 140,000 clones, approximately 80% appearing once. Germline CDR1 and CDR2: MDHEN and SYDVKM. The CDR3 has 16 residues. The V and J ends lost 7 bases and 3 bases respectively, with 22 bases between them. Material: peripheral blood. This TCR was recovered from a man aged 55 to 70 who had recovered from COVID-19. J is TRBJ2-7 and V is TRBV28; D perhaps matches TRBD1 (6 bases). CDR3 protein: CASTHSWGQSLYEQYF. DNA for the CDR3: TGTGCCAGCACTCACTCCTGGGGGCAGTCACTCTACGAGCAGTACTTC.